This entry lists 9 T cell receptor beta chains sequenced from one sample in a study of CD8 T cells in ankylosing spondylitis (TCRdb year 2017). The method behind the library was 5' RACE. Sequencing instrument: Illumina HiSeq 2500. Starting from the raw public reads, TCRdb applied fastp trimming at Q25, assembled clones with MiXCR and retained in-frame beta chains. Rows matching on CDR3 protein sequence are summarized as one entry with the most common DNA and genes. The sample yields 250,000 to 300,000 distinct CDR3 sequences; about 20% were counted once. The ten largest clones capture less than 9% of the sample. Sample: blood, either unsorted or a sorted T cell fraction (not recorded which). These receptors came from a male donor with ankylosing spondylitis or in good health (not recorded which).

This clonotype was seen a handful of times. The chain couples TRBV5-1 to TRBJ1-2; a possible D gene is TRBD1 (6 bases). V was shortened by 0 bases and J by 6 bases, with 12 bases between the two germline ends. The CDR3 runs 14 residues. Looked up from germline, CDR1 is SGHRS and CDR2 is YFSETQ. The CDR3 DNA sequence: TGCGCCAGCAGCTTGGCGGGGGCGACGGATGGCTACACCTTC. Its translation is CASSLAGATDGYTF.

This clonotype was recorded a few times. CDR3 nucleotides: TGTGCCAGCACTAAAGCCCAGGAGCTCTACGAGCAGTACGTC. It specifies CASTKAQELYEQYV. J is TRBJ2-7 and V is TRBV6-1; no clear D gene. The CDR3 runs to 14 residues. Trimming shortened V by 7 bases and J by 3 bases, and 16 bases separated the two germline ends. Germline V gene sequence: CDR1 MNHNS, CDR2 SASEGT.

The rearrangement joins TRBV5-1 to TRBJ1-1; no firm D call. Germline CDR1 and CDR2: SGHRS and YFSETQ. V lost 4 bases, J lost 1 base, and 14 bases lay in between. CDR3 length equals 15 residues. CDR3 loop: CASSPNELRNTEAFF. In DNA, the CDR3 is TGCGCCAGCAGCCCCAACGAGCTGAGGAACACTGAAGCTTTCTTT.

The rearrangement links TRBV12-3 or TRBV12-4 to TRBJ2-2; TRBD1 agrees at 9 bases. The CDR3 has 14 amino acids. V shed 6 bases, J shed 6 bases, and the junction held 5 bases outside the gene matches. The CDR3 nucleotides are TGTGCCAGCAGGCCACAGGGGGCCCCCGGGGAGCTGTTTTTT. It specifies CASRPQGAPGELFF.

This clonotype has just a few counts. The chain has TRBV6-5 and TRBJ2-4; TRBD2 aligns across 13 bases. This CDR3 has 16 residues. Germline CDR1 and CDR2: MNHEY and SVGAGI. Trimming at V came to 4 bases and at J to 9 bases, leaving 9 bases not matched to a gene. CDR3 amino acids: CASSWTSGGAKGIQYF. Here the CDR3 DNA reads TGTGCCAGCAGTTGGACTAGCGGGGGCGCTAAGGGCATTCAGTACTTC.

This clonotype was seen more than once but under ten times. The chain joins TRBV5-4 to TRBJ2-2, with TRBD1 as a possible D gene (6 bases). This CDR3 has 17 amino acids. With 4 bases removed from V and 0 bases from J, the gap between germline ends came to 16 bases. Germline V CDR1 and CDR2: SGHNT, YYREEE (reference sequence). This CDR3 reads CASSVGTRGTNTGELFF. CDR3 bases: TGTGCCAGCAGCGTCGGGACAAGGGGAACGAACACCGGGGAGCTGTTTTTT.

This clonotype was counted only a few times. The genes are TRBV5-5 and TRBJ1-5, with TRBD1 as a possible D gene (5 bases). The germline V gene encodes CDR1 SGHKS and CDR2 YYEKEE (reference sequence). The CDR3 contains 15 residues. Trimming took 4 bases from V and 3 from J, leaving 14 bases between them. CDR3 residues: CASSPSGHVNQPQHF. The DNA of the CDR3 is TGTGCCAGCAGCCCCTCCGGACACGTCAATCAGCCCCAGCATTTT.

This clonotype was detected ten times or more. V usage is TRBV10-2 and J usage is TRBJ2-1; perhaps TRBD1 as D (5 bases). Between the trimmed V and J ends, which lost 11 bases and 8 bases, there was a span of 10 bases. In germline, CDR1 is WSHSY, CDR2 SAAADI. The length of the CDR3 is 10 residues. The CDR3 DNA reads as TGCGCCGCTAAAGGGGATGAGCAGTTCTTC. It encodes CAAKGDEQFF.

The chain joins TRBV10-2 to TRBJ1-1, with 7 bases identical to TRBD1. Germline CDR1 and CDR2: WSHSY and SAAADI. CDR3 length: 12 amino acids. V lost 1 base, J lost 8 bases, and 1 base stayed unmatched. As DNA, the CDR3 is TGCGCCAGCAGTGAGTTCAGGGGGGAAGCTTTCTTT. This translates into CASSEFRGEAFF.